These 5 T cell receptor beta chains came from one sample sequenced in a study of T-cell memory formation after mild COVID-19. TCRdb passed the 5' RACE reads through MiXCR, listing each CDR3 protein once. This sample has some 350,000 distinct CDR3 sequences, with 15% to 20% found just once. Specimen: PBMCs or a T cell subset sorted from them (not recorded which). The origin of the receptors is a man younger than 30 who had mild COVID-19 (a few samples of this study predate the infection). Cell type and time point are not known.

This clonotype was found a few times. The chain carries TRBV20-1 and TRBJ2-3; D is perhaps TRBD2 (7 bases). From germline, CDR1 is DFQATT and CDR2 SNEGSKA (reference sequence). This CDR3 has 13 residues. V was clipped by 5 bases and J by 3 bases, with 12 bases between them. The CDR3 sequence is CSAGGGQTDTQYF. The CDR3 region has the DNA TGCAGTGCTGGGGGGGGGCAAACAGATACGCAGTATTTT.

The chain combines TRBV28 with TRBJ2-6, with D possibly matching TRBD1 (5 bases). Per the germline V gene, CDR1 is MDHEN and CDR2 is SYDVKM. V was trimmed by 6 bases and J by 2 bases, leaving 11 bases between them. The CDR3 extends over 15 amino acids. CDR3 DNA: TGTGCCAGCAGCGAAATCAGGGCTGGGGCCAACGTCCTGACTTTC. It encodes CASSEIRAGANVLTF.

A single count supports this clonotype. The CDR3 reads CASSYGGWDQPQHF. CDR3 in DNA: TGTGCCAGCAGTTACGGCGGGTGGGACCAGCCCCAGCATTTT. The chain employs TRBV6-2 or TRBV6-3 and TRBJ1-5, with D maybe TRBD1 (5 bases). Germline V CDR1 and CDR2: MNHEY, SVGEGT. This CDR3 comprises 14 residues. V lost 2 bases and J lost 7, with 12 bases in between.

A few counts support this clonotype. V is TRBV4-2 and J is TRBJ2-2; unclear D gene. The CDR3 spans 16 residues. Per germline, CDR1 LGHNA and CDR2 YNFKEQ. V shed 1 base and J shed 6 bases, with 15 bases lying between them. The CDR3, as DNA: TGTGCCAGCAGCCAAGGGGTACAGTTCGTAGCCGGGGAGCTGTTTTTT. Residues: CASSQGVQFVAGELFF.

This chain links TRBV6-2 or TRBV6-3 with TRBJ2-1; D is perhaps TRBD2 (6 bases). CDR3 length equals 11 residues. In germline, CDR1 is MNHEY, CDR2 SVGEGT. V lost 11 bases to trimming and J lost 7 bases, with 12 bases between them. CDR3 protein: CAGGASNEQFF. For the CDR3, the DNA is TGTGCCGGCGGGGCTTCGAATGAGCAGTTCTTC.